This TCR beta chain was observed in a study of cytomegalovirus exposure and HLA in healthy donors. V lost 3 bases and J lost 6; bases outside the gene matches: 2. Germline values: CDR1 SGHAT, CDR2 FQDESV (reference sequence). The CDR3 runs to 15 residues. Notes on this clone: Its antigen is undetermined.

The PCR ran on 60 Vbeta and 13 Jbeta primers. Assay used: immunoSEQ multiplex PCR; TCRdb lists only in-frame clones, some missing. The sample shows some 170,000 clones, about four fifths of them seen only once. Study findings and constraints: Prior analysis indicated that the majority of TCR beta V segments exhibited productivity approximately 87% or approximately 30% of the time.

The sequencing input was PBMCs. The chain links TRBV11-1 to TRBJ2-2, with TRBD2 identical over 12 bases. The clonotype originates from a woman under 30 in good health and CMV-seropositive. DNA for the CDR3: TGTGCCAGCAGCTTTGCTAGCGGGGGGGCCGGGGAGCTGTTTTTT. Translated, it gives CASSFASGGAGELFF.